This TCR beta chain originates from a study of T cells after yellow fever vaccination (dated by TCRdb to about 2019). Background on the whole study: The SMART-Seq v4 Ultra Low Input RNA kit was used to prepare libraries from fractions with low cell numbers. Bulk PBMC replicates and cell subsets were isolated from blood drawn at multiple timepoints before and after both primary and secondary immunization. To follow T-cell clones before and after primary and booster YFV17D yellow fever vaccination, bulk TCR alpha and beta repertoires were sequenced over time. The cohort comprised two healthy male donors, one aged 18 to 30 and one aged 30 to 40 years.

Its CDR3 holds 13 amino acids, cysteine through phenylalanine. Only the CDR3 portion is preserved as DNA: 39 bases, with reading frame beginning at the first base. CDR1 and CDR2 are read off the germline V gene as SGHTA and FQGNSA. V and J lose 7 bases and 4 bases, and a span of 13 bases separates them. Sequenced using an Illumina NovaSeq 6000. TCR cDNA was synthesized by 5'RACE template switching, which introduced a universal primer site and unique molecular identifiers. Priming for cDNA synthesis came from both the TCR alpha and TCR beta constant segments. Library amplification involved two PCR steps, and the second step added sample barcodes and sequencing adapters. Sequencing of libraries was done on Illumina HiSeq 2500 (2x100 bp) or NovaSeq (2x150 bp). In the paper's pipeline: Demultiplexing of reads and collapsing into UMI consensus sequences were performed with MIGEC, and V(D)J alignment was carried out with MiXCR. Vaccine-responding clonotypes were identified with edgeR using replicate PBMC samples, with FDR below 0.01 and a log2 fold change above 5 up to day 15 being required. CD4 or CD8 identity was assigned to each bulk clonotype according to whether the clonotype was present at higher abundance in the sequenced CD4 repertoire or the sequenced CD8 repertoire. The public sequencing data were trimmed at Q25 with fastp and processed into clonotypes with MiXCR by TCRdb, which kept only in-frame beta chains. A single entry per CDR3 protein holds the most common genes and DNA from its merged rows. These V and J calls rely on TCRdb rather than the paper's analysis. The sample contains roughly 320,000 distinct CDR3 sequences, about 10% of them found a single time. The biggest ten clones account for roughly 3% of the sample.

In light of the paper, this sample's treatment or condition label describes: live attenuated yellow fever vaccine strain. A standard Ficoll-Paque protocol was used to isolate PBMCs from peripheral blood. Dynabeads CD4 and CD8 positive selection kits were used to isolate CD4 and CD8 T-cell fractions. TriZol was used to extract RNA from bulk PBMCs, from CD4 and CD8 fractions, and from dextramer-positive and dextramer-negative fractions. What the study reported, not specific to this receptor: The study included only two donors, which limits how far the findings can be generalized. A small fraction of clonotypes appeared in both the CD4 and CD8 compartments, likely as a result of convergent recombination. Compared with the primary T-cell response, the secondary T-cell response was weaker but faster, peaking on day 5 rather than day 15. FACS-sorted repertoires could contain abundant contaminating clonotypes from the bulk population, so computational filtering was required. After the booster, most clones that had expanded after primary vaccination were detected again (around 96% of CD4 and 88% of CD8), suggesting broad maintenance of memory.

A word on this clonotype: Its antigen is not yet known. Nothing much larger sits one base from this clone, and base qualities are not available.

This sequence was found in a young man who received the YFV17D yellow fever vaccine. This chain is built from TRBV7-2 and TRBJ1-2, with TRBD1 tentatively as D gene (6 bases match). The sample in question was CD4+ T cells sorted from PBMCs, obtained 45 days after the yellow fever booster vaccination. The CDR3 reads as follows: CASTRNRAYGYTF. At the DNA level, the sequence is TGTGCCAGCACCCGGAACAGGGCCTATGGCTACACCTTC. Extended through the reference TRBV7-2 and TRBJ1-2 proteins, this CDR3 yields the full variable domain: GAGVSQSPSNKVTEKGKDVELRCDPISGHTALYWYRQSLGQGLEFLIYFQGNSAPDKSGLPSDRFSAERTGGSVSTLTIQRTQQEDSAVYLCASTRNRAYGYTFGSGTRLTVV.